The TCR beta chain described here comes from a study of human T cells and chemical hapten exposure. In the study overall: Sensitizing treatment utilized 2% DPC over a 2 cm by 2 cm portion of upper inner arm skin. Study findings and constraints: TCRs at a frequency above 1 in 1000 stayed unchanged with DPC sensitization.

The V segment lost 4 bases and the J segment 9 bases; nucleotides outside the gene matches: 7. The CDR3 is made up of 13 amino acids. Germline assignment: CDR1 MDHEN and CDR2 SYDVKM. Individual cDNA molecules each carried unique molecular identifiers attached by the library. Using its own MiXCR run on the RACE reads, TCRdb lists one record per CDR3 protein. Here the sample spans a few hundred thousand distinct CDR3 sequences, about 6.3% being singletons. This sample's time point: patch test 2, 6 weeks after DPC sensitization. Regarding treatment: therapeutic diphenylcyclopropenone sensitization with weekly scalp DPC. Of note for this clonotype: What it binds is unknown.

The clonotype was recovered from a woman under 30 with alopecia areata. Some clones in this sample may be carry-over from other donors' samples. Material: whole blood, obtained in connection with sensitization to the hapten diphenylcyclopropenone (DPC). V gene TRBV28 combines with J gene TRBJ2-7; 9 bases agree with TRBD1. The CDR3 sequence is CASSSRDRERQYF. The CDR3 coding sequence is TGTGCCAGCAGTTCCCGGGACAGGGAGAGGCAGTACTTC.